This T cell receptor (beta chain) was sequenced in a study of identical twins. This clonotype was detected ten times or more. There are 17 residues in the CDR3. The germline V gene encodes CDR1 SGHRS and CDR2 YFSETQ. V was pared by 4 bases and J by 0 bases, with 7 bases of the junction left unmatched. TCRdb ran MiXCR on the 5' RACE reads and lists one entry per CDR3 protein. This repertoire shows around 370,000 distinct CDR3 sequences, roughly 10% found once; its top ten account for under 9.5%. This sequence was found in a woman in her fifties or sixties in good health. V is TRBV5-1 and J is TRBJ2-1; 10 nucleotides agree with TRBD2. What was sequenced was naive T cells sorted from blood. This CDR3 is CASSPGLAPGSYNEQFF. The CDR3 bases are TGCGCCAGCAGCCCGGGACTAGCGCCCGGCTCCTACAATGAGCAGTTCTTC.